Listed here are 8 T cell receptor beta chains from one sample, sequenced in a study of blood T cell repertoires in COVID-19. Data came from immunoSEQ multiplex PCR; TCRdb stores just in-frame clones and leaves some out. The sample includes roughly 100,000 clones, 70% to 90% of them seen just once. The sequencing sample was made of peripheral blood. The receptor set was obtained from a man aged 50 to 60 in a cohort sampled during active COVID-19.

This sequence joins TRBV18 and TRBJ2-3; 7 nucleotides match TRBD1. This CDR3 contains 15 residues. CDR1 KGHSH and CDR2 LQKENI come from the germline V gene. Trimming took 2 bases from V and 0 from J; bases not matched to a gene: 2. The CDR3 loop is CASSPKTGSTDTQYF. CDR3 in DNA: TGTGCCAGCTCACCAAAGACAGGGAGCACAGATACGCAGTATTTT.

The CDR3: CASLGGNYGYTF. The DNA for the CDR3 is TGTGCCAGCTTGGGGGGAAACTATGGCTACACCTTC. This rearrangement joins TRBV12-3 or TRBV12-4 to TRBJ1-2; a weak D match, TRBD1 (5 bases). This CDR3 is built from 12 residues. Trimming stripped 8 bases from V and 2 bases from J, with 9 bases between.

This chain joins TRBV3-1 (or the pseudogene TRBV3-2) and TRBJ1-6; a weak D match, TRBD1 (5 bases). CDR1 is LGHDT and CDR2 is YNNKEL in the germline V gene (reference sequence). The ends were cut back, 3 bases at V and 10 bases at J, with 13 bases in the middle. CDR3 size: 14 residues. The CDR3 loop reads CASSHMGGGSPLHF. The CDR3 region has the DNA TGTGCCAGCAGCCACATGGGGGGGGGATCACCCCTCCACTTT.

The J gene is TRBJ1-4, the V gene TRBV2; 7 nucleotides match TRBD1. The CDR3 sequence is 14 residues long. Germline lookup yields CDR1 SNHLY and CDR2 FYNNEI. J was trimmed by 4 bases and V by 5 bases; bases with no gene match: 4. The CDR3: CASSPQGINEKLFF. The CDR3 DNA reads TGTGCCAGCAGTCCACAGGGGATTAATGAAAAACTGTTTTTT.

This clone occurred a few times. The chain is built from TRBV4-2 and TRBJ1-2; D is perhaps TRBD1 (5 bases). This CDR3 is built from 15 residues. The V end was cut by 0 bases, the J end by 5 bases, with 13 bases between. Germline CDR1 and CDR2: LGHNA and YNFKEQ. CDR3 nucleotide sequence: TGTGCCAGCAGCCAAGAGGGGACTGGGCTTTATGGCTACACCTTC. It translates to CASSQEGTGLYGYTF.

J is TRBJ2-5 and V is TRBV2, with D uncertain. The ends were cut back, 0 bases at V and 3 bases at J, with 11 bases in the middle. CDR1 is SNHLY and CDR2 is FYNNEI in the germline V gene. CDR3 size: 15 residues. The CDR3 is CASSEAHTLKETQYF. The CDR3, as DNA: TGTGCCAGCAGTGAAGCGCACACCTTAAAAGAGACCCAGTACTTC.

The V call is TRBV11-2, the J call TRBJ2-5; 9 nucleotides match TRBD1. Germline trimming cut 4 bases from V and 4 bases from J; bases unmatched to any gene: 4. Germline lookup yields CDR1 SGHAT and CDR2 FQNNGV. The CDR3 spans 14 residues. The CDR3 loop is CASSSQGATETQYF. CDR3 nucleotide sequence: TGTGCCAGCAGCTCACAGGGGGCAACAGAGACCCAGTACTTC. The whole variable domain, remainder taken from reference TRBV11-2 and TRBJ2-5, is EAGVAQSPRYKIIEKRQSVAFWCNPISGHATLYWYQQILGQGPKLLIQFQNNGVVDDSQLPKDRFSAERLKGVDSTLKIQPAKLEDSAVYLCASSSQGATETQYFGPGTRLLVL.

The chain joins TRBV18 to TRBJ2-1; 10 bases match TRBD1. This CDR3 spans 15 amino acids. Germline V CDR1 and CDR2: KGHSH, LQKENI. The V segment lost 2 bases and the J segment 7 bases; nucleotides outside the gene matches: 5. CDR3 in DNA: TGTGCCAGCTCACCAAGGACAGGGGGAGGGAATGAGCAGTTCTTC. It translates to CASSPRTGGGNEQFF.